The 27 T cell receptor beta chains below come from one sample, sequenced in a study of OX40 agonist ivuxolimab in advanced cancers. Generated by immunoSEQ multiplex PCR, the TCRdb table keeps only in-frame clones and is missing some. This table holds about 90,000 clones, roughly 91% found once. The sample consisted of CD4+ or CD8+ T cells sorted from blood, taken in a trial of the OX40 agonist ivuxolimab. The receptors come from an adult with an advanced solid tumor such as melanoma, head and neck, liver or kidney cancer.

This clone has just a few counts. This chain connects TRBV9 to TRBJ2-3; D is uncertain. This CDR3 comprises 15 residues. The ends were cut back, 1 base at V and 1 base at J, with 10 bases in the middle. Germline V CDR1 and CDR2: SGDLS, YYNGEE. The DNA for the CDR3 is TGTGCCAGCAGCGTACAGGCCTCGGGCACAGATACGCAGTATTTT. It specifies CASSVQASGTDTQYF.

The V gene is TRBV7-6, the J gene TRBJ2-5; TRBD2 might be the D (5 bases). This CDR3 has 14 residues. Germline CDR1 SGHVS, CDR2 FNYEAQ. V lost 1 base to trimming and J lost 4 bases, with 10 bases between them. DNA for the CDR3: TGTGCCAGCAGCTTAGTGGGGAGTGGAGAGACCCAGTACTTC. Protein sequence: CASSLVGSGETQYF. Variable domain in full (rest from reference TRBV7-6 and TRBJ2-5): GAGVSQSPRYKVTKRGQDVALRCDPISGHVSLYWYRQALGQGPEFLTYFNYEAQQDKSGLPNDRFSAERPEGSISTLTIQRTEQRDSAMYRCASSLVGSGETQYFGPGTRLLVL.

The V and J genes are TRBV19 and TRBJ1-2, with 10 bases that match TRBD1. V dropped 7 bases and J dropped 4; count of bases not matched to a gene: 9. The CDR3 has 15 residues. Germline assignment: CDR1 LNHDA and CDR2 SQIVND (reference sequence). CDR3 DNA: TGTGCCAGTAATCTTGACAGGGGGCAAAGCTATGGCTACACCTTC. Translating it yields CASNLDRGQSYGYTF.

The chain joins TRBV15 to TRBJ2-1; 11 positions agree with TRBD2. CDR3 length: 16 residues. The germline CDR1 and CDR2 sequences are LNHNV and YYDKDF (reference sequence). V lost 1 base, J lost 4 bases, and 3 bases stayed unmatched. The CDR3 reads CATSRGGLAAYNEQFF. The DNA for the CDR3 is TGTGCCACCAGCAGAGGGGGACTAGCGGCTTACAATGAGCAGTTCTTC.

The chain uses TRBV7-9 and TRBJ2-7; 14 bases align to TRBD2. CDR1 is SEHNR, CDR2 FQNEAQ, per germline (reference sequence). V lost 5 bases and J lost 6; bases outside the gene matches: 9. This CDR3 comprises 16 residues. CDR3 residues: CASSRDPTSGRAEQYF. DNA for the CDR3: TGTGCCAGCAGCAGGGACCCGACTAGCGGGAGGGCCGAGCAGTACTTC.

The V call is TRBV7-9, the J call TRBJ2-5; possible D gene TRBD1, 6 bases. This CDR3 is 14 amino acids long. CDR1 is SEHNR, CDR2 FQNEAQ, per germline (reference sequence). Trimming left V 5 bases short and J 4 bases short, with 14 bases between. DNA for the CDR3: TGTGCCAGCAGCCATAAACAGGGTGGAGAGACCCAGTACTTC. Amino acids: CASSHKQGGETQYF.

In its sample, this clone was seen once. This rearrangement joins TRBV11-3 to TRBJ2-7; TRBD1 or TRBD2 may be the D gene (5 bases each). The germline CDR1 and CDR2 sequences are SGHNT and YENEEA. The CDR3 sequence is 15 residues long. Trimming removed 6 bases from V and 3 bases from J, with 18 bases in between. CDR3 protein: CASSPGPSPLYEQYF. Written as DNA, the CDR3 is TGTGCCAGCAGTCCGGGGCCTTCCCCTCTCTACGAGCAGTACTTC. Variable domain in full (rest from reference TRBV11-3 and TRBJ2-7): EAGVVQSPRYKIIEKKQPVAFWCNPISGHNTLYWYLQNLGQGPELLIRYENEEAVDDSQLPKDRFSAERLKGVDSTLKIQPAELGDSAVYLCASSPGPSPLYEQYFGPGTRLTVT.

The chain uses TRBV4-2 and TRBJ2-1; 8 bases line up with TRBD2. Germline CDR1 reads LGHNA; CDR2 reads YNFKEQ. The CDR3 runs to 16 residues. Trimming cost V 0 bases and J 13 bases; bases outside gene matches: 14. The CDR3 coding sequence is TGTGCCAGCAGCCAAGATTTAACTAGCGGAATCCACCGCCAGTTCTTC. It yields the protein CASSQDLTSGIHRQFF.

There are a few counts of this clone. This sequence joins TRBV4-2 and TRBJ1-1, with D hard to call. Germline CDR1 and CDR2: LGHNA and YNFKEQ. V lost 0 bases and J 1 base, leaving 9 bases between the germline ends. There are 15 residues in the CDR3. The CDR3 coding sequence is TGTGCCAGCAGCCAAGAGTTCAACCCGAACACTGAAGCTTTCTTT. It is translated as CASSQEFNPNTEAFF.

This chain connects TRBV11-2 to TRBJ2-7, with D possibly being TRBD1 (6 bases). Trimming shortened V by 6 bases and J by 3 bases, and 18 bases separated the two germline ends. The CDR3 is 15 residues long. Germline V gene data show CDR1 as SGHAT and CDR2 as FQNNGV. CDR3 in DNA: TGTGCCAGCAGGCCTACAGGGTTGGATTTCTACGAGCAGTACTTC. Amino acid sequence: CASRPTGLDFYEQYF.

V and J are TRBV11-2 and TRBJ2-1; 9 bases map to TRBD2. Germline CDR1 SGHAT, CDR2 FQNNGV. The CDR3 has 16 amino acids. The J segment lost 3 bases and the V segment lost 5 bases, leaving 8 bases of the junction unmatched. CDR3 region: CASSPISGRGYNEQFF. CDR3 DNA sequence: TGTGCCAGCAGCCCTATTAGCGGGAGAGGCTACAATGAGCAGTTCTTC.

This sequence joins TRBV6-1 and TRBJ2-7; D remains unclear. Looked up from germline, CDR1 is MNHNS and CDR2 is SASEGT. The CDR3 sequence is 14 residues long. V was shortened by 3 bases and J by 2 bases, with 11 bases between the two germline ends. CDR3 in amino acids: CASSDRWKPYEQYF. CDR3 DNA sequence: TGTGCCAGCAGTGATAGGTGGAAACCCTACGAGCAGTACTTC.

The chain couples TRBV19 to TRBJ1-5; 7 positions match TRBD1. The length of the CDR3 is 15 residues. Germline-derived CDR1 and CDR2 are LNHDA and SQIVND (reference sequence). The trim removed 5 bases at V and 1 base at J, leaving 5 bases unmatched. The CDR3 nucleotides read TGTGCCAGTAGTGTCACGGGACAGAGCAATCAGCCCCAGCATTTT. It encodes CASSVTGQSNQPQHF.

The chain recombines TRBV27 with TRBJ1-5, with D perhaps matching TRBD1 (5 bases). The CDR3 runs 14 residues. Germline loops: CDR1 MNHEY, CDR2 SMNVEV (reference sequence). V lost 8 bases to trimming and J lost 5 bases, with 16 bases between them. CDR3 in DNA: TGTGCCAGCGCCCTAAACCGGGGCCATCAGCCCCAGCATTTT. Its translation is CASALNRGHQPQHF.

CDR3 DNA: TGTGCCAGCAGCTTGCGTCGGACAGGGCCCTCCTACGAGCAGTACTTC. This gives the protein CASSLRRTGPSYEQYF. This chain joins TRBV5-4 and TRBJ2-7; 8 bases fit TRBD1. Germline lookup yields CDR1 SGHNT and CDR2 YYREEE (reference sequence). The CDR3 contains 16 residues. V shed 1 base and J 0 bases; nucleotides not matched to a gene: 6.

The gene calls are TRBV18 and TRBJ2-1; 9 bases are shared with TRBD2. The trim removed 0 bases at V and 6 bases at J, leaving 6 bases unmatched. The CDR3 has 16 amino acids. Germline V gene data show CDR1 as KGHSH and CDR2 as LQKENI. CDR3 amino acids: CASSPPMTSGLNEQFF. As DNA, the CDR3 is TGTGCCAGCTCACCACCTATGACTAGCGGCCTCAATGAGCAGTTCTTC.

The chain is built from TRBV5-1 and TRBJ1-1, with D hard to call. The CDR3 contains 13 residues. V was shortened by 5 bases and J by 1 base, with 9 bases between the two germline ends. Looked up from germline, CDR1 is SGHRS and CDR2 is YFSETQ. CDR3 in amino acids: CASRSGSNTEAFF. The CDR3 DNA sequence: TGCGCCAGCAGGTCGGGGTCGAACACTGAAGCTTTCTTT.

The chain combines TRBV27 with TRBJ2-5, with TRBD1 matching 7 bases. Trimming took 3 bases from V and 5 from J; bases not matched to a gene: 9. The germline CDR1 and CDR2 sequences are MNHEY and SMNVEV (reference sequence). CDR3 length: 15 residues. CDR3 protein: CASSFGAGRGETQYF. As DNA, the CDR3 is TGTGCCAGCAGTTTCGGTGCGGGCAGGGGGGAGACCCAGTACTTC.

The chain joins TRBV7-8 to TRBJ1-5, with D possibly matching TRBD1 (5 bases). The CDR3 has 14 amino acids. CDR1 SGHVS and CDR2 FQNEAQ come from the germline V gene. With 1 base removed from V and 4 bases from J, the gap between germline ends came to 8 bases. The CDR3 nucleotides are TGTGCCAGCAGCTTAGGGGGGAGGAATCAGCCCCAGCATTTT. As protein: CASSLGGRNQPQHF.

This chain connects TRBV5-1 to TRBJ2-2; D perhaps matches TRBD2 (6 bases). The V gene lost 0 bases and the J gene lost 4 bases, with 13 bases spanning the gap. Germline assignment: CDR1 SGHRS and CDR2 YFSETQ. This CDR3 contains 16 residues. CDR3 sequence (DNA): TGCGCCAGCAGCTTGGATGGCCCGGGACTCACCGGGGAGCTGTTTTTT. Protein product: CASSLDGPGLTGELFF.

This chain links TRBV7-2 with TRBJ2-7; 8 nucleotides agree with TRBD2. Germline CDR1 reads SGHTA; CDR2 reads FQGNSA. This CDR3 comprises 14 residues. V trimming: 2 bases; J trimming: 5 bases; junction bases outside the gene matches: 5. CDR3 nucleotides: TGTGCCAGCAGCTTAAAAACGGGAGGGAACGAGCAGTACTTC. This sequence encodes CASSLKTGGNEQYF.

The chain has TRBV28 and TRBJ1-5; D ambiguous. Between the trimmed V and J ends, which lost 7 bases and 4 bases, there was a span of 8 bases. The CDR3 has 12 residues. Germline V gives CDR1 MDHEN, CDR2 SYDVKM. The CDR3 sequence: CASKRFNQPQHF. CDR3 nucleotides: TGTGCCAGCAAAAGGTTTAATCAGCCCCAGCATTTT.

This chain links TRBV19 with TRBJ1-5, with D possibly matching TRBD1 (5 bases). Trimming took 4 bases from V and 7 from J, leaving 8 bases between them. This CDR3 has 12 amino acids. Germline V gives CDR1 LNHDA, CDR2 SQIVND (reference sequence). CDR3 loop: CASSTGTQPQHF. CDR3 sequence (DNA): TGTGCCAGTAGTACAGGGACGCAGCCCCAGCATTTT.

In nucleotides, the CDR3 is TGTGCCAGCAGCGCGGAAGCAGGGGGCATTGGTCAGCCCCAGCATTTT. It yields the protein CASSAEAGGIGQPQHF. The rearrangement uses TRBV2 and TRBJ1-5; 8 nucleotides agree with TRBD1. Germline V gives CDR1 SNHLY, CDR2 FYNNEI. Trimming at V came to 6 bases and at J to 6 bases, leaving 13 bases not matched to a gene. CDR3 length: 16 residues.

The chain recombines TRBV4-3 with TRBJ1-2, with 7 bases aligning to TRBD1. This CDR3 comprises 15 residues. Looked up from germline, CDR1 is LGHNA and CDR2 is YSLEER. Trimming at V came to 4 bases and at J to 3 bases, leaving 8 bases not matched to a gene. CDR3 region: CASSPNYRGDYGYTF. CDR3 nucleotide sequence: TGCGCCAGCAGCCCCAATTACAGGGGAGACTATGGCTACACCTTC.

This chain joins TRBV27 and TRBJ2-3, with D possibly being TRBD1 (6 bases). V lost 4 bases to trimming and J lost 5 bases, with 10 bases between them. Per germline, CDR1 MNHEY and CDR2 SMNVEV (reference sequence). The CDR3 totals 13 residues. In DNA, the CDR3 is TGTGCCAGCAGTTGGTCAGGGGAAGATACGCAGTATTTT. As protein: CASSWSGEDTQYF.

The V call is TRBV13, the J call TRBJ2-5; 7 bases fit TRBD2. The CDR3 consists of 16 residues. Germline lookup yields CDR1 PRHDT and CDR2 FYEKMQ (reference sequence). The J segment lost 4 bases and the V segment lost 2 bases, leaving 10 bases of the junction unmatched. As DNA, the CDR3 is TGTGCCAGCAGCTTAAAGTGGGAGGGCCGGGGAGAGACCCAGTACTTC. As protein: CASSLKWEGRGETQYF.